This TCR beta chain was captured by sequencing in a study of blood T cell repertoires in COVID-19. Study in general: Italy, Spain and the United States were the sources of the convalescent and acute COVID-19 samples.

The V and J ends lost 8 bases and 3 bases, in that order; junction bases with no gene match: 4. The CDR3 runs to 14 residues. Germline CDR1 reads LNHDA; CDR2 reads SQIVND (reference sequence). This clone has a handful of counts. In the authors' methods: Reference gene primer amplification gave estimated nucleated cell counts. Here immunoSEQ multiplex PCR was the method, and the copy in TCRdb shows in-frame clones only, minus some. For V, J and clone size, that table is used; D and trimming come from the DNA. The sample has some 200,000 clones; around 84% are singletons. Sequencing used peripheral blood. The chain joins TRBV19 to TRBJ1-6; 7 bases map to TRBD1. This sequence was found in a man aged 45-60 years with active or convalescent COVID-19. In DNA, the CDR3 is TGTGCCAGTGCCCCAGGGGGCTATAATTCACCCCTCCACTTT. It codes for CASAPGGYNSPLHF.